The present TCR beta chain was sequenced within a study of T cell repertoires in cytomegalovirus infection. Study as a whole: Recently identified HLA-C-restricted CMV epitopes and well-studied HLA-B-restricted CMV epitopes were used by the study. Matching HLA type and CMV infection were both indicated by public TCR beta signatures. Overall study results and limits: The ex vivo response was dominated by HLA-C-restricted CMV-specific TCR beta clonotypes. Frequencies of public TCR beta families were cumulated, and this identified carriers of CMV plus the relevant HLA.

TCRdb passed the reads through MiXCR, listing each CDR3 protein once. The sample yields approximately 590,000 distinct CDR3 sequences, approximately 40% seen once. There are 15 residues in the CDR3. With 4 bases clipped from V and 0 bases from J, the junction kept 3 bases outside the gene matches. The germline V gene encodes CDR1 MDHEN and CDR2 SYDVKM. This clonotype turned up a few times. Its target is unknown. The sequence was obtained from a human donor in good health (CMV status not recorded). Some clones in this sample may be carry-over from other donors' samples. The gene calls are TRBV28 and TRBJ1-2; TRBD1 matches at 9 bases. Sequencing was performed on cultured PBMCs, taken from culture after CMV antigen stimulation. The CDR3 loop is CASSSGQGTNYGYTF. In DNA, the CDR3 is TGTGCCAGCAGTTCCGGACAGGGGACTAACTATGGCTACACCTTC.